Reported below is one TCR beta chain. The sample holds a few counts of this clonotype. This receptor's antigen is unknown. No clone much larger than this one lies a single base away; base qualities are absent. The intended sense of this specimen's treatment or condition label: live attenuated yellow fever vaccine strain. PBMCs were isolated from peripheral blood using a standard Ficoll-Paque protocol. Dynabeads CD4 and CD8 positive selection kits were used to isolate CD4 and CD8 T-cell fractions. TriZol was used to extract RNA from bulk PBMCs, from CD4 and CD8 fractions, and from dextramer-positive and dextramer-negative fractions. Trimming costs V 1 base and J 6 bases, and their ends lie 3 bases apart. The CDR3 has 11 amino acids, counting the end cysteine and phenylalanine. The entry retains the CDR3 DNA only, 33 bases that are in frame from base 1. Looking up the germline V gene yields CDR1 SGHAT and CDR2 FQNNGV.

Sequencing relied on an Illumina NovaSeq 6000. TCR cDNA was synthesized by 5'RACE template switching, which introduced a universal primer site and unique molecular identifiers. Priming of cDNA synthesis was performed from both the TCR alpha and TCR beta constant segments. Library amplification used two PCR steps, and the second PCR step added sample barcodes and sequencing adapters. Sequencing of libraries was performed on Illumina HiSeq 2500 (2x100 bp) or NovaSeq (2x150 bp). Turning to the authors' computational methods: MIGEC handled demultiplexing of reads and collapsing into UMI consensus sequences, while MiXCR performed V(D)J alignment. Vaccine-responding clonotypes were defined with edgeR using replicate PBMC samples, requiring FDR below 0.01 and a log2 fold change above 5 up to day 15. Bulk clonotypes were assigned CD4 or CD8 identity according to which sequenced CD4 or CD8 repertoire held them at higher abundance. TCRdb cleaned the public reads at Q25 with fastp, built clones with MiXCR and kept in-frame beta chains. CDR3 protein sequences are deduplicated, and each keeps its most common genes and DNA. TCRdb's processing, not the authors' own work, is the source of the V and J calls. The sample yields 150,000 to 200,000 distinct CDR3 sequences; approximately 10% were counted once. The ten biggest clones cover around 34% of the sample.

This sample was taken from a study of T cells after yellow fever vaccination (dated by TCRdb to between 2017 and 2020). Context from the whole study: The SMART-Seq v4 Ultra Low Input RNA kit was used to prepare libraries from fractions with low cell numbers. Bulk TCR alpha and beta repertoires were sequenced longitudinally to track T-cell clones before and after primary and booster YFV17D yellow fever vaccination. Blood samples were taken at several timepoints before and after primary and secondary immunization, and bulk PBMC replicates and cell subsets were isolated. The cohort comprised two healthy male donors, one aged 18 to 30 and one aged 30 to 40 years.

Here is what the overall study found, with its caveats: The secondary T-cell response was weaker than the primary response but faster, peaking on day 5 instead of day 15. Most clones expanded after primary vaccination were re-detected after the booster (almost 97% of CD4 and around 86% of CD8), suggesting broad memory maintenance. A small share of clonotypes was detected in both CD4 and CD8 compartments, with the overlap likely arising from convergent recombination. Because abundant contaminating clonotypes from the bulk population could be contained in FACS-sorted repertoires, computational filtering was required. Only a couple of donors were included in the study, so the extent to which the findings can be generalized is limited.

The receptor comes from a man between 18 and 29 years old who received the YFV17D yellow fever vaccine. Sequenced material: CD8+ T cells sorted from PBMCs, taken 15 days after the yellow fever booster vaccination. Rearrangement joined TRBV11-2 to TRBJ1-2, with the D gene not confidently named. This receptor has the CDR3 CASSLVHGYTF. The DNA reads TGTGCCAGCAGCTTAGTTCATGGCTACACCTTC.